A single sample gave rise to the 20 T cell receptor beta chains below, sequenced in a study of T cells in Graves' hyperthyroidism and ophthalmopathy. Researchers amplified the TCR beta CDR3 regions from RNA transcripts. HTBI primers drove first-round RT-PCR of the TCR CDR3. TCRdb ran MiXCR on the multiplex PCR reads and lists one entry per CDR3 protein. The table records approximately 600,000 distinct CDR3 sequences, 14% of them present only once. Sequenced input: blood. The receptors originated from a woman aged 18-29 years with Graves' ophthalmopathy.

A word on this clonotype: A much more abundant neighbour one base away suggests this may be a read error. This rearrangement joins TRBV18 to TRBJ2-3, with TRBD2 matching 8 bases. This CDR3 has 15 residues. The germline V gene has CDR1 KGHSH and CDR2 LQKENI. Unmatched junction bases numbered 6, after V lost 5 bases and J lost 2 bases. Written as DNA, the CDR3 is TGTGCCAGCTCAGCGGGACTAGGGGACACAGATACGCAGTATTTT. It encodes CASSAGLGDTDTQYF. Full variable domain (remainder filled in from reference TRBV18 and TRBJ2-3): NAGVMQNPRHLVRRRGQEARLRCSPMKGHSHVYWYRQLPEEGLKFMVYLQKENIIDESGMPKERFSAEFPKEGPSILRIQQVVRGDSAAYFCASSAGLGDTDTQYFGPGTRLTVL.

V and J are TRBV27 and TRBJ1-2, with TRBD1 as a possible D gene (6 bases). This CDR3 has 13 residues. Trimming removed 5 bases at V and 4 bases at J, with 11 bases between. Looked up from germline, CDR1 is MNHEY and CDR2 is SMNVEV (reference sequence). The CDR3 nucleotides are TGTGCCAGCAGTCGGGGGGGGGCCTATGGCTACACCTTC. It yields the protein CASSRGGAYGYTF.

This clonotype was detected many times. For the CDR3, the DNA is TGTGCCAGTAGACTAGCGGGAGTCCACGAGCAGTACTTC. This encodes CASRLAGVHEQYF. The rearrangement uses TRBV2 and TRBJ2-7, with 12 positions matching TRBD2. The CDR3 spans 13 residues. Germline V gene sequence: CDR1 SNHLY, CDR2 FYNNEI. V lost 9 bases and J lost 5; bases outside the gene matches: 5. The whole variable domain, filled in from reference TRBV2 and TRBJ2-7, reads EPEVTQTPSHQVTQMGQEVILRCVPISNHLYFYWYRQILGQKVEFLVSFYNNEISEKSEIFDDQFSVERPDGSNFTLKIRSTKLEDSAMYFCASRLAGVHEQYFGPGTRLTVT.

This clonotype was counted ten times or more. The chain links TRBV7-9 to TRBJ2-7, with 9 bases aligning to TRBD1. CDR1 and CDR2 (germline): SEHNR, FQNEAQ (reference sequence). The CDR3 extends over 16 amino acids. The ends lost 3 bases at V and 0 bases at J; junction bases unmatched: 6. The CDR3 loop reads CASSFGRTGASYEQYF. CDR3 DNA sequence: TGTGCCAGCAGCTTTGGCCGGACAGGGGCCTCCTACGAGCAGTACTTC.

This clonotype was detected ten times or more. The V call is TRBV7-2, the J call TRBJ2-2, with unresolved D. The CDR3 consists of 11 residues. Per the germline V gene, CDR1 is SGHTA and CDR2 is FQGNSA. The V and J ends lost 1 base and 9 bases respectively, with 3 bases between them. CDR3 in DNA: TGTGCCAGCAGCTTAGTTAGGGAGCTGTTTTTT. Translating gives CASSLVRELFF.

The chain employs TRBV4-1 and TRBJ2-4; maybe TRBD2 (5 bases). V was trimmed by 2 bases and J by 15 bases, leaving 29 bases between them. Germline CDR1 and CDR2: MGHRA and YSYEKL. CDR3 length: 17 residues. CDR3 sequence (DNA): TGCGCCAGCAGCCAACTACTTCTCCAGCGGACCCTACTAAGTTTGTACTTC. Its protein product is CASSQLLLQRTLLSLYF.

With regard to this clonotype: A much larger clone differs by one base, so this may be a read error. V and J are TRBV4-1 and TRBJ1-5, with TRBD1 matching over 7 bases. CDR1 is MGHRA and CDR2 is YSYEKL in the germline V gene. The CDR3 length is 13 residues. CDR3 amino acids: CTSSQTTGQPQHF. For the CDR3, the DNA is TGCACCAGCAGCCAAACGACAGGGCAGCCCCAGCATTTT.

There are many counts of this clonotype. The chain joins TRBV6-2 or TRBV6-3 to TRBJ2-2; 9 bases fit TRBD1. The CDR3 contains 15 residues. Losses at the gene ends were 6 bases for V and 3 bases for J; bases not matched to a gene: 5. Germline CDR1 reads MNHEY; CDR2 reads SVGEGT. In DNA form, the CDR3 reads TGTGCCAGCAGACCGGGACAGGGTTACACCGGGGAGCTGTTTTTT. It yields the protein CASRPGQGYTGELFF.

The chain combines TRBV6-5 with TRBJ1-5; D gene unclear. CDR3 length equals 15 residues. The germline gives CDR1 MNHEY, CDR2 SVGAGI. V lost 2 bases and J lost 7, with 15 bases in between. The CDR3 region is CASSYGGLNKQPQHF. The CDR3 DNA reads as TGTGCCAGCAGTTACGGTGGACTGAATAAGCAGCCCCAGCATTTT.

This clonotype was observed a handful of times. The chain carries TRBV14 and TRBJ1-2; D gene unclear. V gave up 5 bases and J gave up 7 bases, with 14 bases separating them. The CDR3 spans 13 residues. In germline, CDR1 is SGHDN, CDR2 FVKESK. The CDR3 is CASSGHGWSGYTF. DNA of the CDR3: TGTGCCAGCAGCGGCCATGGTTGGAGTGGCTACACCTTC. Full variable domain (outside the CDR3, taken from reference TRBV14 and TRBJ1-2): EAGVTQFPSHSVIEKGQTVTLRCDPISGHDNLYWYRRVMGKEIKFLLHFVKESKQDESGMPNNRFLAERTGGTYSTLKVQPAELEDSGVYFCASSGHGWSGYTFGSGTRLTVV.

In this sample, this clonotype turned up a few times. A clone one base away is much larger, so this may be a read error. This chain uses TRBV28 with TRBJ1-5; a weak D match, TRBD1 (5 bases). V dropped 8 bases and J dropped 1 base, with 12 bases sitting between them. Germline V gives CDR1 MDHEN, CDR2 SYDVKM. This CDR3 has 14 amino acids. CDR3 sequence: CASGQGGSNQPQHF. The CDR3 DNA is TGTGCCAGCGGTCAGGGTGGGAGCAATCAGCCCCAGCATTTT.

This clonotype was seen repeatedly, ten times or more. V gene TRBV6-1 combines with J gene TRBJ2-7; the D is unclear. V was trimmed by 5 bases and J by 7 bases, leaving 15 bases between them. The germline V gene encodes CDR1 MNHNS and CDR2 SASEGT. CDR3 length: 13 residues. The CDR3 is CASSSPLSGEQYF. DNA for the CDR3: TGTGCCAGCAGTTCCCCCCTCTCTGGGGAGCAGTACTTC.

This clonotype showed up just a few times. The rearrangement links TRBV30 to TRBJ2-2; 10 nucleotides agree with TRBD2. The CDR3 sequence is 15 residues long. Trimming cost V 4 bases and J 4 bases; bases outside gene matches: 6. The germline CDR1 and CDR2 sequences are GTSNPN and SVGIG (reference sequence). The CDR3 nucleotides are TGTGCCTGGACTGGGGGACTAGCGTTCACCGGGGAGCTGTTTTTT. Its translation: CAWTGGLAFTGELFF.

This clonotype showed up many times. The chain links TRBV28 to TRBJ1-2; D ambiguous. Between the trimmed V and J ends, which lost 6 bases and 4 bases, there was a span of 15 bases. Germline loops: CDR1 MDHEN, CDR2 SYDVKM. CDR3 size: 14 residues. The DNA of the CDR3 is TGTGCCAGCAGCTCTACAGTTAGGGCCTATGGCTACACCTTC. Translated, it gives CASSSTVRAYGYTF.

The sample holds many counts of this clonotype. The chain employs TRBV7-9 and TRBJ2-1; the match to TRBD2 covers 8 bases. The V segment lost 4 bases and the J segment 4 bases; nucleotides outside the gene matches: 18. This CDR3 is built from 19 residues. From germline, CDR1 is SEHNR and CDR2 FQNEAQ (reference sequence). DNA for the CDR3: TGTGCCAGCAGCTCTATTAGGACTAGCCCTCCTTTCCCATACAATGAGCAGTTCTTC. This codes for CASSSIRTSPPFPYNEQFF.

A note on this clonotype: This may stem from a read error, because a much larger clone lies one nucleotide away. The rearrangement joins TRBV7-3 to TRBJ2-6, with 13 positions matching TRBD2. This CDR3 has 21 amino acids. Trimming took 5 bases from V and 0 from J; bases not matched to a gene: 13. The germline gives CDR1 SGHTA, CDR2 FQGTGA. Written as DNA, the CDR3 is TGTGCCAGCAGCCCGGGACAGCCGGGACTAGCGGGGCCCTCTGGGGCCAACGTCCTGACTTTC. It is translated as CASSPGQPGLAGPSGANVLTF.

This clonotype was recorded many times. The chain combines TRBV6-1 with TRBJ2-7, with TRBD2 as a possible D gene (6 bases). Trimming shortened V by 2 bases and J by 2 bases, and 16 bases separated the two germline ends. The V gene's germline CDR1 is MNHNS and CDR2 SASEGT. The CDR3 is 16 residues long. Written as DNA, the CDR3 is TGTGCCAGCAGTGAAAGTTGGGCTAGCGCCGCCTACGAGCAGTACTTC. Protein: CASSESWASAAYEQYF.

This clonotype was found a few times. This sequence joins TRBV11-1 and TRBJ2-1, with D perhaps TRBD2 (5 bases). Germline V gene data show CDR1 as SGHAT and CDR2 as FQDESV (reference sequence). Trimming removed 5 bases at V and 7 bases at J, with 21 bases between. This CDR3 is 16 amino acids long. For the CDR3, the DNA is TGTGCCAGCAGCCAATCCGTTCGAGGGAGTACAAATGAGCAGTTCTTC. Amino acid sequence: CASSQSVRGSTNEQFF.

The chain combines TRBV19 with TRBJ2-7; 10 bases are shared with TRBD2. The CDR3 is 14 amino acids. V shed 7 bases, J shed 5 bases, and the junction held 8 bases outside the gene matches. From germline, CDR1 is LNHDA and CDR2 SQIVND (reference sequence). DNA of the CDR3: TGTGCCAGTAACCCTAGCGGGAGTCCCGACGAGCAGTACTTC. It is translated as CASNPSGSPDEQYF.

This clonotype was detected many times. The gene calls are TRBV13 and TRBJ2-7, with TRBD2 matching over 7 bases. V was clipped by 5 bases and J by 0 bases; unmatched bases: 13. The germline gives CDR1 PRHDT, CDR2 FYEKMQ (reference sequence). This CDR3 has 17 residues. The DNA for the CDR3 is TGTGCCAGCAGCCCACAATTCAGCGGGACCCTCTCCTACGAGCAGTACTTC. Residues: CASSPQFSGTLSYEQYF.